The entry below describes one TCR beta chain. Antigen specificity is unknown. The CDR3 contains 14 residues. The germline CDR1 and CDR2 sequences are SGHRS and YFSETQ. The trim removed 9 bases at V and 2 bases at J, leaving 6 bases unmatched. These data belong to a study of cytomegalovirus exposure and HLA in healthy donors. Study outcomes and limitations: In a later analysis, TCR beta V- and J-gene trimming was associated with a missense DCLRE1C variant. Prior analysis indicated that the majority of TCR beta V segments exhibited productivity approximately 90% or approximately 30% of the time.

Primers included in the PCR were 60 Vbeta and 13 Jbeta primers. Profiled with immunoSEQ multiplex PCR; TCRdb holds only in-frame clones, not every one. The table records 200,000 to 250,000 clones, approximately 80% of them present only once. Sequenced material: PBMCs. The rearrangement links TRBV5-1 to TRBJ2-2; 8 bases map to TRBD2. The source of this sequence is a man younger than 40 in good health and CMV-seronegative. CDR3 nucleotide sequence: TGCGCCACCCAGACTAGCGCCAACACCGGGGAGCTGTTTTTT. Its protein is CATQTSANTGELFF.